This is a list of T cell receptor beta chains from one sample in a study of tumor and adjacent non-tumor tissue in lung cancer. One entry per CDR3 protein, called by TCRdb with MiXCR from the multiplex PCR reads. The top ten clones hold approximately 35% of a sample with approximately 100,000 distinct CDR3 sequences, roughly 77% of them seen once. The sample taken for sequencing was lung tumor tissue. The receptors shown here come from a woman aged 55-75 years with non-small cell lung cancer. Each CDR3 is given with its conserved first and last residue. A D gene is named only where the DNA matches it firmly. Size values are once, few and many counts, or a class for expanded clones, and some rows have none.

CDR3nt: TGTGCCAGCAGCGCGGACCGCTACGTGCAGTACTTT; CDR3aa: CASSADRYVQYF; d_gene: NA; j_gene: TRBJ2-7; abundance: NA; v_gene: TRBV11-2
CDR3nt: TGTGCCAGCAGGGGGGGACCTCACGTGCTTGCAGATACGCAGTATTTT; CDR3aa: CASRGGPHVLADTQYF; d_gene: NA; j_gene: TRBJ2-3; abundance: few; v_gene: TRBV13
CDR3nt: TGTGCCAGCAGCCCCACCTCGGGGCGGGGCGGGAGAGGAAATAACAATGAGCAGTTCTTC; CDR3aa: CASSPTSGRGGRGNNNEQFF; d_gene: TRBD2; j_gene: TRBJ2-1; abundance: NA; v_gene: TRBV28
CDR3nt: TGTGTCATTTCTAGCGGGAATCGGGATACGCACTATTTT; CDR3aa: CVISSGNRDTHYF; d_gene: TRBD2; j_gene: TRBJ2-3; abundance: NA; v_gene: TRBV10-3
CDR3nt: TGTACCAGCAGCCAGAATAAAGAAAGCAATAAGCCCCAGCATTTT; CDR3aa: CTSSQNKESNKPQHF; d_gene: NA; j_gene: TRBJ1-5; abundance: once; v_gene: TRBV4-2
CDR3nt: TGCAGAGTTAGGGTCTCCTCCCAGGCCCAGTACTTC; CDR3aa: CRVRVSSQAQYF; d_gene: NA; j_gene: TRBJ2-5; abundance: NA; v_gene: TRBV20-1
CDR3nt: TGTACCAGCATATTGAAAAAGTCTCATTTGAACACCGGGGAGCTGTTTTTT; CDR3aa: CTSILKKSHLNTGELFF; d_gene: NA; j_gene: TRBJ2-2; abundance: NA; v_gene: TRBV6-1
CDR3nt: TGCGCCAGCAGCTTAGTATTGGCGTTGCACACCGGGGAGCTGTTTTTT; CDR3aa: CASSLVLALHTGELFF; d_gene: NA; j_gene: TRBJ2-2; abundance: NA; v_gene: TRBV11-2
CDR3nt: TGCAGTGCTAGAAGGCCAGGGACTAGCTGGGATGAGCAGTTCTTC; CDR3aa: CSARRPGTSWDEQFF; d_gene: TRBD2; j_gene: TRBJ2-1; abundance: NA; v_gene: TRBV20-1
CDR3nt: TGCGCCAGCAGCTTGATGGAATCCGGGGAGCAGTTTTTT; CDR3aa: CASSLMESGEQFF; d_gene: NA; j_gene: TRBJ2-2; abundance: few; v_gene: TRBV5-1
CDR3nt: TGTGCCAGCGTGCCTTCTACCGAGACAAGCTATTCCTACGAGCAGTACTTC; CDR3aa: CASVPSTETSYSYEQYF; d_gene: NA; j_gene: TRBJ2-7; abundance: NA; v_gene: TRBV6-1
CDR3nt: TGTACCAGCAGCTTAGTCGACGGGGGCCTCCAGCATTTT; CDR3aa: CTSSLVDGGLQHF; d_gene: NA; j_gene: TRBJ1-5; abundance: NA; v_gene: TRBV11-1
CDR3nt: TGTGCCATCAGTGATGGTCGCGGACCTAACTATGGCTACACCTTC; CDR3aa: CAISDGRGPNYGYTF; d_gene: NA; j_gene: TRBJ1-2; abundance: NA; v_gene: TRBV24-1
CDR3nt: TGTGCCAGCAGTAACCGGGCTGGGGTCAATGTCCTGACTTTC; CDR3aa: CASSNRAGVNVLTF; d_gene: NA; j_gene: TRBJ2-6; abundance: NA; v_gene: TRBV6-2/TRBV6-3
CDR3nt: TGTGCCAGCAGCTTAGGAGCAGTGTCATACTACGAGCAGTATTTC; CDR3aa: CASSLGAVSYYEQYF; d_gene: NA; j_gene: TRBJ2-7; abundance: NA; v_gene: TRBV11-2
CDR3nt: TGTGCCAGCAGTGCGGTGGATCATGAGACCCAGTACTTC; CDR3aa: CASSAVDHETQYF; d_gene: NA; j_gene: TRBJ2-5; abundance: NA; v_gene: TRBV6-1
CDR3nt: TGTGCCAGCAGTCAGAAGGGGGGACTAGCGGGGGGCCTCACCCCATACAATGAGCAGTTCTTC; CDR3aa: CASSQKGGLAGGLTPYNEQFF; d_gene: TRBD2; j_gene: TRBJ2-1; abundance: many; v_gene: TRBV4-2
CDR3nt: TGCAGTGCTACACTCGGACTAGCGGGAATCGAAGTTACGCAGTATTTT; CDR3aa: CSATLGLAGIEVTQYF; d_gene: TRBD2; j_gene: TRBJ2-3; abundance: NA; v_gene: TRBV20-1
CDR3nt: TGTACCATCAGCTTAGCTAGCGGGGGGGCGGATGAGCAGTTCTTC; CDR3aa: CTISLASGGADEQFF; d_gene: TRBD2; j_gene: TRBJ2-1; abundance: NA; v_gene: TRBV11-2
CDR3nt: TGTGCCAGCAGCTACGCGACAAGCGGGGGGGTCCATGAGCAGTTCTTC; CDR3aa: CASSYATSGGVHEQFF; d_gene: TRBD2; j_gene: TRBJ2-1; abundance: NA; v_gene: TRBV6-2/TRBV6-3
CDR3nt: TGTGCCAACTCCCGTTGGCAGGGGTACAATGAGCAGTTCTTC; CDR3aa: CANSRWQGYNEQFF; d_gene: NA; j_gene: TRBJ2-1; abundance: NA; v_gene: TRBV18
CDR3nt: TGTGCCAGCAGCGAGTGGGACAGGGCTTATACGAACACCGGGGAGCTGTTTTTT; CDR3aa: CASSEWDRAYTNTGELFF; d_gene: TRBD1; j_gene: TRBJ2-2; abundance: many; v_gene: TRBV11-2
CDR3nt: TGTGCCAGCAGCTTAGGGACAGGGTCGGGCAATCAGCCCCAGCATTTT; CDR3aa: CASSLGTGSGNQPQHF; d_gene: TRBD1; j_gene: TRBJ1-5; abundance: many; v_gene: TRBV5-6
CDR3nt: TGCAGTGCTAGAGCAGGGGACACTAACACCAAGTACTTC; CDR3aa: CSARAGDTNTKYF; d_gene: NA; j_gene: TRBJ2-5; abundance: NA; v_gene: TRBV20-1
CDR3nt: TGCAGTGTTAGAAGCATAGAGCGGTCCTACAATGAGCAGTTCTTC; CDR3aa: CSVRSIERSYNEQFF; d_gene: NA; j_gene: TRBJ2-1; abundance: once; v_gene: TRBV20-1
CDR3nt: TGTCCCAGCAGCTTAGTGGAGAGAGAGACAGATACACAGTATTTT; CDR3aa: CPSSLVERETDTQYF; d_gene: NA; j_gene: TRBJ2-3; abundance: NA; v_gene: TRBV11-2
CDR3nt: TGTGCCAGCAGCTTAGAAAGTTTGGGGGCCAAAGGGGAACTGTTTTTT; CDR3aa: CASSLESLGAKGELFF; d_gene: NA; j_gene: TRBJ1-4; abundance: NA; v_gene: TRBV11-2
CDR3nt: TGTGCCAGCAGACCTATAGCTAAGTCCTACAATGAGCAGTTCTTC; CDR3aa: CASRPIAKSYNEQFF; d_gene: NA; j_gene: TRBJ2-1; abundance: once; v_gene: TRBV6-2/TRBV6-3
CDR3nt: TGTGCCAGCAGTTCGGCTAATGAAAAACTGTTTTTT; CDR3aa: CASSSANEKLFF; d_gene: NA; j_gene: TRBJ1-4; abundance: few; v_gene: TRBV28
CDR3nt: TGCAGTGCTTGGCGGACAGGTATCGAGATCCAGTACTTC; CDR3aa: CSAWRTGIEIQYF; d_gene: TRBD1; j_gene: TRBJ2-5; abundance: NA; v_gene: TRBV20-1
CDR3nt: TGTGACAGCAGCTTAGAGTCGACTAGCGGGAGCAACAATGAGCAGTACTTC; CDR3aa: CDSSLESTSGSNNEQYF; d_gene: TRBD2; j_gene: TRBJ2-7; abundance: NA; v_gene: TRBV11-3
CDR3nt: TGTGCCAACAGCCGAGGGGCGAGGTACGAGCAGTATTTC; CDR3aa: CANSRGARYEQYF; d_gene: NA; j_gene: TRBJ2-7; abundance: few; v_gene: TRBV4-3
CDR3nt: TGCGACTGCAGCCAAGGGCAGGGGGCGAAGGCCGAAGCTTTCTTT; CDR3aa: CDCSQGQGAKAEAFF; d_gene: TRBD1; j_gene: TRBJ1-1; abundance: NA; v_gene: TRBV4-1
CDR3nt: TGTGTCAGCAGCGGATCCGGGACTACTTACAATGAACAGTTCTTC; CDR3aa: CVSSGSGTTYNEQFF; d_gene: TRBD2; j_gene: TRBJ2-1; abundance: NA; v_gene: TRBV6-1
CDR3nt: TGTGCCAGCAGTCTAGCCCTGGGCCGGCAGCCCGAGCAGTACTTC; CDR3aa: CASSLALGRQPEQYF; d_gene: NA; j_gene: TRBJ2-7; abundance: NA; v_gene: TRBV28
CDR3nt: TGTGCCAGCAGCTTGAAGGGCAGCCCCTACGAGCAGTACTTC; CDR3aa: CASSLKGSPYEQYF; d_gene: NA; j_gene: TRBJ2-7; abundance: many; v_gene: TRBV7-8
CDR3nt: TGTGCCAGCAGTTACATGGCAGGCTCAGATACGCAGTATTTT; CDR3aa: CASSYMAGSDTQYF; d_gene: NA; j_gene: TRBJ2-3; abundance: many; v_gene: TRBV6-5
CDR3nt: TGTGCCAGTAGGGGAGGCAGGGCAGGCACCGGGGAGCTGTTTTTT; CDR3aa: CASRGGRAGTGELFF; d_gene: NA; j_gene: TRBJ2-2; abundance: once; v_gene: TRBV6-5
CDR3nt: TGTGCCAGCAGCTCTCGGAGGGCCGGTGAGCTGTTTTTT; CDR3aa: CASSSRRAGELFF; d_gene: NA; j_gene: TRBJ2-2; abundance: few; v_gene: TRBV11-2
CDR3nt: TGTGCCAGCACCGCGACGCGACAAGGGGGCTGTGGCTACACCTTC; CDR3aa: CASTATRQGGCGYTF; d_gene: TRBD1; j_gene: TRBJ1-2; abundance: NA; v_gene: TRBV28
CDR3nt: TGTGCCAGCGGTTTACAGGGGGATACCGGGGAACTGTTTTTT; CDR3aa: CASGLQGDTGELFF; d_gene: TRBD1; j_gene: TRBJ2-2; abundance: few; v_gene: TRBV6-5
CDR3nt: TGTGCCAACAGCTTAGGTTCGGGGAGAGACACTGAAGCTTTCTTT; CDR3aa: CANSLGSGRDTEAFF; d_gene: NA; j_gene: TRBJ1-1; abundance: NA; v_gene: TRBV11-3
CDR3nt: TGTGCCATCAGCCCTTACCTCCGGGGCAGTTATGGCTACACCTTC; CDR3aa: CAISPYLRGSYGYTF; d_gene: NA; j_gene: TRBJ1-2; abundance: few; v_gene: TRBV11-2
CDR3nt: TGTAGTTGGCGGGAGGGCCAGTCCGATACGCAGTATTTT; CDR3aa: CSWREGQSDTQYF; d_gene: TRBD2; j_gene: TRBJ2-3; abundance: NA; v_gene: TRBV5-4
CDR3nt: TGTGCCACCAGAATGGGGGTCGATGGCTACACCTTC; CDR3aa: CATRMGVDGYTF; d_gene: NA; j_gene: TRBJ1-2; abundance: NA; v_gene: TRBV7-9
CDR3nt: TGTGCCAGCAGTTTACTTTTGGGTGGGACTGAACCTTTCTTT; CDR3aa: CASSLLLGGTEPFF; d_gene: NA; j_gene: TRBJ1-1; abundance: NA; v_gene: TRBV6-6
CDR3nt: TGTGCCAGCAGTTACTTCTTAGCGGGACCCACGCGGGTTAACACCGGGGAGGTGTTTTTT; CDR3aa: CASSYFLAGPTRVNTGEVFF; d_gene: TRBD2; j_gene: TRBJ2-2; abundance: NA; v_gene: TRBV6-2/TRBV6-3
CDR3nt: TGTGCGAGCAACCAAAATGAAAGGGACAGCGACTTTAAAGGCTATGGCTACACCTTC; CDR3aa: CASNQNERDSDFKGYGYTF; d_gene: TRBD1; j_gene: TRBJ1-2; abundance: NA; v_gene: TRBV6-2/TRBV6-3
CDR3nt: TGCAGAGTTGAATATCGCGGACAGGGACAAGAGACCCAGTACTTC; CDR3aa: CRVEYRGQGQETQYF; d_gene: TRBD1; j_gene: TRBJ2-5; abundance: few; v_gene: TRBV29-1
CDR3nt: TGTGCCAGCAGTTTAACAGGGGGTAATGAGCAGTTCTTC; CDR3aa: CASSLTGGNEQFF; d_gene: TRBD1; j_gene: TRBJ2-1; abundance: many; v_gene: TRBV5-6
CDR3nt: TGCGCCAGCAGCCAACGGTCCGGGGGGAACGAAAAACTGTTTTTT; CDR3aa: CASSQRSGGNEKLFF; d_gene: NA; j_gene: TRBJ1-4; abundance: NA; v_gene: TRBV4-3
CDR3nt: TGCGCCAGCAGCCGCGACGTGGGGGGTAATGGCTACACCTTC; CDR3aa: CASSRDVGGNGYTF; d_gene: NA; j_gene: TRBJ1-2; abundance: many; v_gene: TRBV4-1
CDR3nt: TGTGCCACCAGTGACCCCCGTGCTGGGGAGCTGTTTTTT; CDR3aa: CATSDPRAGELFF; d_gene: NA; j_gene: TRBJ2-2; abundance: few; v_gene: TRBV24-1
CDR3nt: TGTGCCAGCAGGTACAGACAGGGGAGCTCCTACGAGCGATACTTC; CDR3aa: CASRYRQGSSYERYF; d_gene: TRBD1; j_gene: TRBJ2-7; abundance: NA; v_gene: TRBV12-3/TRBV12-4
CDR3nt: TGTGCCAGCAGACCCGGACTAGCGGGGGGACTACCACAAGAGACCCAGTACTTC; CDR3aa: CASRPGLAGGLPQETQYF; d_gene: TRBD2; j_gene: TRBJ2-5; abundance: many; v_gene: TRBV12-3/TRBV12-4
CDR3nt: TGTGTCAGCAGCCCGCGACTGGCGGGAGGATCCACCGGGGAGCTGTTTTTT; CDR3aa: CVSSPRLAGGSTGELFF; d_gene: TRBD2; j_gene: TRBJ2-2; abundance: NA; v_gene: TRBV11-1
CDR3nt: TGTGCCAACAGCTTAAGGCCCTCCTGGACTGGCTACAATGAGCACTTCTTC; CDR3aa: CANSLRPSWTGYNEHFF; d_gene: NA; j_gene: TRBJ2-1; abundance: NA; v_gene: TRBV11-2
CDR3nt: TGTGCCAGCAGCTTAGCCCCCCACCGAGATACGCAGTATTTT; CDR3aa: CASSLAPHRDTQYF; d_gene: NA; j_gene: TRBJ2-3; abundance: NA; v_gene: TRBV11-3
CDR3nt: TGCAGCGTTTGGGAGGGAGGCGCTTTCTACGAGCAGTACTTC; CDR3aa: CSVWEGGAFYEQYF; d_gene: TRBD2; j_gene: TRBJ2-7; abundance: many; v_gene: TRBV29-1